These 26 T cell receptor beta chains share one sample of origin, sequenced in a study of blood T cell repertoires in COVID-19 (dated by TCRdb to the early 2020s). The method behind the library was the immunoSEQ multiplex PCR assay. Drawn from immuneACCESS, this table holds only the in-frame rearrangements with V and J called that TCRdb kept. Clones are partly lost; checked studies trace under half to an unresolved V gene and leave the rest unexplained. The sample table holds roughly 330,000 clones, of which roughly 87% were seen once. The top ten clones comprise less than 6% of the sample. Input material: PBMCs or T cells enriched from blood (not recorded which). The receptor set was obtained from a woman in her thirties who had recovered from COVID-19.

This clone occurred once. The chain uses TRBV13 and TRBJ2-1, with 11 bases lining up with TRBD2. Trimming took 3 bases from V and 7 from J; bases not matched to a gene: 5. Germline-derived CDR1 and CDR2 are PRHDT and FYEKMQ (reference sequence). The CDR3 is made up of 15 amino acids. The CDR3 coding sequence is TGTGCCAGCAGCTTTACTAGCGGGGGTGGGAATGAGCAGTTCTTC. Protein sequence: CASSFTSGGGNEQFF.

The CDR3 nucleotides are TGTGCCAGCAGCCAAGAGACGACAAAGAACTATGGCTACACCTTC. As protein: CASSQETTKNYGYTF. The J gene is TRBJ1-2, the V gene TRBV4-2; D unclear. This CDR3 spans 15 amino acids. From germline, CDR1 is LGHNA and CDR2 YNFKEQ. Trimming removed 0 bases at V and 2 bases at J, with 10 bases between.

This rearrangement joins TRBV4-2 to TRBJ2-3; 8 bases are shared with TRBD1. Per the germline V gene, CDR1 is LGHNA and CDR2 is YNFKEQ. V was clipped by 0 bases and J by 4 bases; unmatched bases: 12. The CDR3 is made up of 18 amino acids. The CDR3 loop is CASSQDTVRDRLADTQYF. The CDR3 nucleotides read TGTGCCAGCAGCCAAGACACGGTGCGGGACAGGTTAGCAGATACGCAGTATTTT.

The V and J genes are TRBV6-5 and TRBJ1-1, with a weak D call TRBD1 (5 bases). The germline V gene encodes CDR1 MNHEY and CDR2 SVGAGI. V lost 2 bases, J lost 3 bases, and 10 bases lay in between. This CDR3 has 14 residues. This chain's CDR3 is CASSYGGTDTEAFF. The CDR3 nucleotides read TGTGCCAGCAGTTACGGGGGGACCGACACTGAAGCTTTCTTT.

V usage is TRBV5-1 and J usage is TRBJ1-1, with D maybe TRBD1 (6 bases). The CDR3 loop spans 16 amino acids. Germline lookup yields CDR1 SGHRS and CDR2 YFSETQ. Trimming stripped 0 bases from V and 0 bases from J, with 12 bases between. The CDR3 bases are TGCGCCAGCAGCTTGGACGGACAGACCATGAACACTGAAGCTTTCTTT. Translating it yields CASSLDGQTMNTEAFF. The full variable domain, its missing parts supplied by reference TRBV5-1 and TRBJ1-1, is KAGVTQTPRYLIKTRGQQVTLSCSPISGHRSVSWYQQTPGQGLQFLFEYFSETQRNKGNFPGRFSGRQFSNSRSEMNVSTLELGDSALYLCASSLDGQTMNTEAFFGQGTRLTVV.

The CDR3 reads CAWSWGASTGNQPQHF. CDR3 nucleotides: TGTGCCTGGAGTTGGGGAGCCTCGACTGGCAATCAGCCCCAGCATTTT. This chain joins TRBV30 and TRBJ1-5; no reliable D call. V was pared by 2 bases and J by 2 bases, with 16 bases between. The CDR3 is 16 amino acids. The germline V gene encodes CDR1 GTSNPN and CDR2 SVGIG (reference sequence).

The rearrangement links TRBV27 to TRBJ1-2, with D possibly matching TRBD1 (5 bases). V was clipped by 0 bases and J by 0 bases, with 8 bases between them. CDR1 MNHEY and CDR2 SMNVEV come from the germline V gene (reference sequence). This CDR3 contains 15 residues. The CDR3 here is CASSLSRGTNYGYTF. The CDR3 DNA reads as TGTGCCAGCAGTTTATCGCGGGGGACTAACTATGGCTACACCTTC.

The CDR3 DNA reads TGCGCCAGCAGCTTGGGGTCCTTGACTTTAGGGGGTCAAGAGACCCAGTACTTC. This encodes CASSLGSLTLGGQETQYF. The V call is TRBV5-1, the J call TRBJ2-5, with a weak D call TRBD1 (6 bases). Trimming shortened V by 0 bases and J by 2 bases, and 20 bases separated the two germline ends. CDR1 and CDR2 from the germline V gene are SGHRS and YFSETQ. This CDR3 region has 18 residues. The variable domain in full, with the rest retrieved from reference TRBV5-1 and TRBJ2-5, is KAGVTQTPRYLIKTRGQQVTLSCSPISGHRSVSWYQQTPGQGLQFLFEYFSETQRNKGNFPGRFSGRQFSNSRSEMNVSTLELGDSALYLCASSLGSLTLGGQETQYFGPGTRLLVL.

The chain employs TRBV4-3 and TRBJ1-6; TRBD1 matches 9 bases. Germline V gene sequence: CDR1 LGHNA, CDR2 YSLEER. Trimming at V came to 0 bases and at J to 7 bases, leaving 7 bases not matched to a gene. The CDR3 sequence is 17 residues long. The CDR3 region is CASSQDVGQGWNSPLHF. In DNA, the CDR3 is TGCGCCAGCAGCCAAGATGTGGGACAGGGCTGGAATTCACCCCTCCACTTT.

The gene calls are TRBV15 and TRBJ2-1, with a tentative D call TRBD1 (6 bases). Germline values: CDR1 LNHNV, CDR2 YYDKDF (reference sequence). The CDR3 contains 14 residues. The V gene lost 7 bases and the J gene lost 10 bases, with 20 bases spanning the gap. DNA of the CDR3: TGTGCCACCAATAATAGGGACACCCTCAGGGAGCAGTTCTTC. It yields the protein CATNNRDTLREQFF.

This chain links TRBV19 with TRBJ2-7; 8 bases fit TRBD1. Germline V lookup: CDR1 LNHDA, CDR2 SQIVND (reference sequence). The V gene end was trimmed by 5 bases and the J gene end by 3 bases; junction bases not matched to a gene: 3. The CDR3 sequence is 13 residues long. CDR3 region: CASSLGTGYEQYF. In DNA, the CDR3 is TGTGCCAGTAGTCTCGGGACAGGCTACGAGCAGTACTTC.

Worth noting for this clone: Distinct nucleotide sequences in the sample also encode this CDR3. This chain connects TRBV5-1 to TRBJ1-2; D ambiguous. The V and J ends lost 0 bases and 2 bases respectively, with 8 bases between them. The CDR3 has 14 amino acids. CDR1 is SGHRS, CDR2 YFSETQ, per germline. DNA of the CDR3: TGCGCCAGCAGCTTGGGGAGGCTCAACTATGGCTACACCTTC. This encodes CASSLGRLNYGYTF.

This chain links TRBV4-1 with TRBJ2-1, with TRBD2 matching 12 bases. Trimming cost V 4 bases and J 2 bases; bases outside gene matches: 3. The germline gives CDR1 MGHRA, CDR2 YSYEKL. The CDR3 length is 16 residues. CDR3 residues: CASSPGLAGPYNEQFF. CDR3 sequence (DNA): TGCGCCAGCAGCCCTGGACTAGCGGGGCCCTACAATGAGCAGTTCTTC.

The chain joins TRBV3-1 (or the pseudogene TRBV3-2) to TRBJ1-1; D gene uncertain. Germline loops: CDR1 LGHDT, CDR2 YNNKEL (reference sequence). CDR3 size: 12 residues. The germline V and J ends were trimmed by 4 bases and 5 bases, with 8 bases remaining between them. Written as DNA, the CDR3 is TGTGCCAGCAGCCCCCGAGGGACTGAAGCTTTCTTT. This sequence encodes CASSPRGTEAFF.

The J gene is TRBJ1-1, the V gene TRBV4-1; D is perhaps TRBD1 (6 bases). V lost 4 bases to trimming and J lost 3 bases, with 15 bases between them. The CDR3 extends over 15 amino acids. The germline V gene has CDR1 MGHRA and CDR2 YSYEKL. The CDR3 loop is CASSPPGVGDTEAFF. CDR3 coding DNA: TGCGCCAGCAGCCCCCCAGGGGTGGGGGACACTGAAGCTTTCTTT.

V gene TRBV5-1 combines with J gene TRBJ1-1; maybe TRBD1 (6 bases). Germline CDR1 is SGHRS and CDR2 is YFSETQ. The CDR3 totals 16 residues. Trimming shortened V by 4 bases and J by 3 bases, and 19 bases separated the two germline ends. The CDR3 sequence is CASSRLRGAEDTEAFF. The CDR3, as DNA: TGCGCCAGCAGCCGACTTCGGGGGGCTGAGGACACTGAAGCTTTCTTT. The complete variable domain, with remaining parts taken from reference TRBV5-1 and TRBJ1-1, reads KAGVTQTPRYLIKTRGQQVTLSCSPISGHRSVSWYQQTPGQGLQFLFEYFSETQRNKGNFPGRFSGRQFSNSRSEMNVSTLELGDSALYLCASSRLRGAEDTEAFFGQGTRLTVV.

Concerning this clone: The junction does not match germline at one end; this may be a read error. The V gene is TRBV7-9, the J gene TRBJ1-1; maybe TRBD1 (6 bases). This CDR3 has 16 residues. Germline V gives CDR1 SEHNR, CDR2 FQNEAQ (reference sequence). The CDR3 nucleotides are TGTGCCAGCAGCCTCGCTACCCGGACAGAGAACGCTGAAGCTTTCTTT. It translates to CASSLATRTENAEAFF.

The chain joins TRBV6-1 to TRBJ2-7; TRBD2 matches 9 bases. The CDR3 has 19 residues. Germline lookup yields CDR1 MNHNS and CDR2 SASEGT. Trimming cost V 3 bases and J 0 bases; bases outside gene matches: 15. The CDR3 coding sequence is TGTGCCAGCAGTGAGGGAGGGTTGCGGGGGGGCCTGTACTCCTACGAGCAGTACTTC. Its translation: CASSEGGLRGGLYSYEQYF.

The V call is TRBV12-5, the J call TRBJ1-2; tentative D call: TRBD1 (6 bases). The CDR3 sequence is 13 residues long. Germline CDR1 reads LGHNT; CDR2 reads FRNRAP. Trimming stripped 5 bases from V and 2 bases from J, with 9 bases between. Here the CDR3 reads CASGPDRNYGYTF. CDR3 DNA: TGTGCTAGTGGTCCCGACAGGAACTATGGCTACACCTTC.

This chain connects TRBV7-2 to TRBJ1-1; weak D call: TRBD1 (5 bases). The CDR3 spans 16 residues. Germline loops: CDR1 SGHTA, CDR2 FQGNSA. Trimming took 1 base from V and 0 from J, leaving 12 bases between them. The CDR3 coding sequence is TGTGCCAGCAGCTTAGGTGGGGGGAGAATGAACACTGAAGCTTTCTTT. Amino acids: CASSLGGGRMNTEAFF.

CDR3 protein: CAWNRDRSEPRYF. The CDR3 coding sequence is TGTGCCTGGAACCGGGACAGGAGCGAGCCCCGGTACTTC. The rearrangement uses TRBV30 and TRBJ2-7; 8 bases align to TRBD1. This CDR3 has 13 residues. Germline values: CDR1 GTSNPN, CDR2 SVGIG (reference sequence). The V gene end was trimmed by 4 bases and the J gene end by 12 bases; junction bases not matched to a gene: 14.

This rearrangement joins TRBV5-4 to TRBJ2-5; TRBD1 agrees at 8 bases. The CDR3 loop spans 17 amino acids. The ends lost 4 bases at V and 4 bases at J; junction bases unmatched: 15. Germline values: CDR1 SGHNT, CDR2 YYREEE (reference sequence). CDR3 sequence: CASSAVRSTGAGETQYF. CDR3 nucleotides: TGTGCCAGCAGCGCAGTTAGATCGACAGGGGCGGGAGAGACCCAGTACTTC.

This clone turned up a few times. The chain has TRBV30 and TRBJ1-6, with D perhaps TRBD1 (5 bases). Per the germline V gene, CDR1 is GTSNPN and CDR2 is SVGIG (reference sequence). The CDR3 is made up of 13 amino acids. V gave up 2 bases and J gave up 9 bases, with 11 bases separating them. The CDR3, as DNA: TGTGCCTGGAGTTGGGCTCAGGGTTCACCCCTCCACTTT. Translation: CAWSWAQGSPLHF.

In nucleotides, the CDR3 is TGTGCCAGCAGCTTAGCAGCGGACGGCCCGCTGGGCTACACCTTC. Translating it yields CASSLAADGPLGYTF. V usage is TRBV7-9 and J usage is TRBJ1-2; D gene uncertain. V lost 0 bases to trimming and J lost 8 bases, with 16 bases between them. This CDR3 spans 15 amino acids. From germline, CDR1 is SEHNR and CDR2 FQNEAQ (reference sequence).

This clone was observed once. The chain recombines TRBV14 with TRBJ2-5; 9 nucleotides match TRBD1. V was pared by 5 bases and J by 4 bases, with 5 bases of the junction left unmatched. Germline V gene sequence: CDR1 SGHDN, CDR2 FVKESK. This CDR3 region has 14 residues. The CDR3 DNA reads TGTGCCAGCAGCTGGACAGGGGTTGTAGAGACCCAGTACTTC. Translation gives CASSWTGVVETQYF.

This chain joins TRBV7-9 and TRBJ2-1; 8 nucleotides agree with TRBD2. The CDR3 has 15 amino acids. CDR1 and CDR2 from the germline V gene are SEHNR and FQNEAQ (reference sequence). V was clipped by 4 bases and J by 8 bases; unmatched bases: 10. This CDR3 reads CASSSGGAGIYEQFF. DNA for the CDR3: TGTGCCAGCAGCTCCGGGGGGGCAGGGATCTATGAGCAGTTCTTC.